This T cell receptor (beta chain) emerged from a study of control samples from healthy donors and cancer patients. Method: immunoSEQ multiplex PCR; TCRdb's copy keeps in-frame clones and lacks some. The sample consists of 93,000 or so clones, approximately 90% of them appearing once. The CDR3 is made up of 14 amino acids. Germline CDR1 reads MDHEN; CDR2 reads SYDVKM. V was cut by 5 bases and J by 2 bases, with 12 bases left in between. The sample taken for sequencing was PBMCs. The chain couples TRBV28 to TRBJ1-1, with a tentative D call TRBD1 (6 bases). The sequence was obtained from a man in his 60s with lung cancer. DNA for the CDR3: TGTGCCAGCAGTCTTCTGGGGGGCAACACTGAAGCTTTCTTT. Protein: CASSLLGGNTEAFF. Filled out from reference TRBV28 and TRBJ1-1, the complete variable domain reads DVKVTQSSRYLVKRTGEKVFLECVQDMDHENMFWYRQDPGLGLRLIYFSYDVKMKEKGDIPEGYSVSREKKERFSLILESASTNQTSMYLCASSLLGGNTEAFFGQGTRLTVV.